This section outlines one T cell receptor (beta chain) sequence together with its context. This specimen belongs to a study of T cells in Graves' hyperthyroidism and ophthalmopathy. The TCR beta CDR3 regions underwent amplification using RNA transcripts as the source. Using the HTBI primer set, a first-round RT-PCR was run on the TCR CDR3. TCRdb used MiXCR to reprocess the multiplex PCR reads, holding one entry per CDR3 protein. This sample has some 510,000 distinct CDR3 sequences, with roughly 46% found just once. Trimming at V came to 6 bases and at J to 6 bases, leaving 4 bases not matched to a gene. Germline V CDR1 and CDR2: SNHLY, FYNNEI. The CDR3 spans 13 residues.

The material sequenced was peripheral blood or thyroid tissue (not recorded which). This chain joins TRBV2 and TRBJ1-2; 10 bases align to TRBD1. This receptor was taken from a woman younger than 35 with Graves' hyperthyroidism. The CDR3 sequence is CASRGQGTNGYTF. The CDR3 DNA follows: TGTGCCAGCAGGGGACAGGGGACTAATGGCTACACCTTC.